One and the same sample provided the 5 T cell receptor beta chains below, sequenced in a study of Graves' ophthalmopathy and Graves' hyperthyroidism (dated by TCRdb to the late 2010s). Sequencing was carried out with an Illumina HiSeq 2000. For repertoire sequencing, TCR beta CDR3 regions were amplified from RNA transcripts. The first round of RT-PCR was done with HTBI primers and the Qiagen OneStep RT-PCR kit, and was followed by a second round of multiplex PCR, then size selection and purification. Using fastp trimming at Q25 and MiXCR clonotype assembly, TCRdb reanalyzed the public sequencing data and kept in-frame beta chains. Each entry merges the rows of one CDR3 protein and shows their most common DNA and genes. Recorded for this sample are 350,000 to 450,000 distinct CDR3 sequences; over 20% of them occurred a single time. The ten biggest clones cover under 3% of the sample. Sequenced material: peripheral blood. The receptor source for this set is a woman under 30 with stable Graves' hyperthyroidism. Donor details come from another sample of the same person, matched by shared clones.

This clonotype was counted at least ten times. V usage is TRBV6-1 and J usage is TRBJ2-3, with D tentatively TRBD1 or TRBD2 (7 bases each). The germline gives CDR1 MNHNS, CDR2 SASEGT. V dropped 3 bases and J dropped 5 bases, with 15 bases sitting between them. CDR3 length: 15 amino acids. The CDR3 loop reads CASSDLQGGGDTQYF. Written as DNA, the CDR3 is TGTGCCAGCAGTGATTTGCAGGGGGGGGGAGATACGCAGTATTTT.

The gene calls are TRBV2 and TRBJ1-5; TRBD1 might be the D (5 bases). The V gene's germline CDR1 is SNHLY and CDR2 FYNNEI. Trimming removed 0 bases at V and 3 bases at J, with 12 bases between. This CDR3 spans 16 amino acids. The CDR3 protein is CASSEAGRGYNQPQHF. In DNA, the CDR3 is TGTGCCAGCAGTGAAGCCGGAAGGGGATACAATCAGCCCCAGCATTTT.

A remark on this clonotype: The junction and the germline gene differ at one end; a read error may be behind it. V gene TRBV20-1 combines with J gene TRBJ2-2, with D possibly matching TRBD2 (5 bases). Germline-derived CDR1 and CDR2 are DFQATT and SNEGSKA (reference sequence). This CDR3 spans 14 amino acids. CDR3 amino acids: CSARTSGNTGELLF. In DNA, the CDR3 is TGCAGTGCTAGGACAAGCGGCAACACCGGGGAGCTGCTTTTT.

This clonotype was counted ten times or more. The chain recombines TRBV28 with TRBJ1-2; D uncertain. Germline CDR1 reads MDHEN; CDR2 reads SYDVKM. Trimming stripped 3 bases from V and 5 bases from J, with 10 bases between. The CDR3 has 13 amino acids. This chain's CDR3 is CASSLDGQYGYTF. Written as DNA, the CDR3 is TGTGCCAGCAGTTTGGACGGCCAATATGGCTACACCTTC.

This clonotype was picked up many times. The chain links TRBV29-1 to TRBJ1-2; TRBD1 is a possible D gene (6 bases). CDR1 is SQVTM, CDR2 ANQGSEA, per germline. The CDR3 runs to 11 residues. V gave up 4 bases and J gave up 3 bases, with 6 bases separating them. The CDR3: CSVAGDYGYTF. In DNA form, the CDR3 reads TGCAGCGTTGCAGGGGACTATGGCTACACCTTC.